This TCR beta chain emerged from a study of shared clonotypes between healthy human individuals. Notes on the study in general: Despite large depth, rarefaction showed incomplete sorted-subset sequencing.

Unmatched junction bases numbered 10, after V lost 4 bases and J lost 8 bases. This CDR3 is 15 amino acids long. In germline, CDR1 is MNHEY, CDR2 SVGAGI. Splitting the CD4+ cells yielded a CD45RA+ naive subset and a CD45RA-negative memory subset. Comments on this clone: Its target is unknown.

Each PCR replicate from the sorted subsets contained around 200 ng DNA, which is around 30,000 T cell genomes. Clones were read by immunoSEQ multiplex PCR, and TCRdb kept only the in-frame ones, dropping some. Of around 940,000 clones in the sample, less than 85% were seen once. Sequencing input: memory CD4+ T cells sorted from blood. Noted subset: CD45RA-negative fraction. This rearrangement joins TRBV6-5 to TRBJ1-1; 10 bases map to TRBD1. This receptor was obtained from a man between 18 and 35 years old in good health. The CDR3 region has the DNA TGTGCCAGCAGTTCCTGGACAGGGGGGCATTCGGAAGCTTTCTTT. Translation: CASSSWTGGHSEAFF.